The rows below give T cell receptor beta chains drawn from one sample of a study of T cells in Graves' hyperthyroidism and ophthalmopathy. MiXCR was run by TCRdb on the multiplex PCR reads, yielding one entry per CDR3 protein. Here the sample spans a few hundred thousand distinct CDR3 sequences, more than 14% being singletons. Sequencing was carried out using blood. Source of these receptors: a woman between 35 and 50 years old with Graves' hyperthyroidism that later progressed to Graves' ophthalmopathy. Each CDR3 is given with its conserved first and last residue. Each record gives: J gene, CDR3 length, clone size, D gene, V gene, CDR3 protein, CDR3 DNA. The D gene is left open where the match is weak. Clone size is stated in some rows and not others, as once, few, many or a class when expanded.

j_gene: TRBJ2-3; len: 13; abundance: many; d_gene: TRBD2; v_gene: TRBV20-1; CDR3aa: CSDKAGGSYTQYF; CDR3nt: TGCAGTGATAAAGCGGGAGGTTCATATACGCAGTATTTT
j_gene: TRBJ1-2; len: 14; abundance: -; d_gene: TRBD1; v_gene: TRBV28; CDR3aa: CASRPRDRASGYTF; CDR3nt: TGTGCCAGCAGACCTCGGGACAGGGCGAGCGGCTACACCTTC
j_gene: TRBJ1-6; len: 21; abundance: many; d_gene: -; v_gene: TRBV2; CDR3aa: CASSAKGTRDMVARGASPLHF; CDR3nt: TGTGCCAGCAGTGCTAAGGGGACCCGAGACATGGTCGCTCGCGGGGCTTCACCCCTCCACTTT
j_gene: TRBJ1-5; len: 17; abundance: many; d_gene: -; v_gene: TRBV19; CDR3aa: CASSTLHRDRDNQPQHF; CDR3nt: TGTGCCAGTAGTACCCTCCACCGGGACCGTGACAATCAGCCCCAGCATTTT
j_gene: TRBJ2-1; len: 15; abundance: many; d_gene: TRBD2; v_gene: TRBV6-2/TRBV6-3; CDR3aa: CASRHWDYSYNEQFF; CDR3nt: TGTGCCAGCAGACACTGGGACTACTCCTACAATGAGCAGTTCTTC
j_gene: TRBJ1-6; len: 15; abundance: -; d_gene: -; v_gene: TRBV11-2; CDR3aa: CASSLGRQGYSPLHF; CDR3nt: TGTGCCAGCAGCTTAGGCCGGCAGGGCTATTCACCCCTCCACTTT
j_gene: TRBJ1-1; len: 14; abundance: many; d_gene: -; v_gene: TRBV5-1; CDR3aa: CASSTHAGSPEAFF; CDR3nt: TGCGCCAGCAGCACCCACGCAGGGTCACCTGAAGCTTTCTTT
j_gene: TRBJ2-2; len: 13; abundance: many; d_gene: -; v_gene: TRBV29-1; CDR3aa: CSGSLGGTGELFF; CDR3nt: TGCAGCGGAAGTCTAGGCGGGACCGGGGAGCTGTTTTTT
j_gene: TRBJ2-1; len: 16; abundance: -; d_gene: -; v_gene: TRBV7-6; CDR3aa: CASSLVRGGHYNEQFF; CDR3nt: TGTGCCAGCAGCTTAGTACGTGGGGGGCACTACAATGAGCAGTTCTTC
j_gene: TRBJ2-1; len: 14; abundance: many; d_gene: TRBD2; v_gene: TRBV12-3/TRBV12-4; CDR3aa: CASSFGTSGNEQFF; CDR3nt: TGTGCCAGCAGTTTCGGGACTAGCGGCAATGAGCAGTTCTTC
j_gene: TRBJ2-5; len: 14; abundance: many; d_gene: -; v_gene: TRBV4-1; CDR3aa: CASSQEGRGETQYF; CDR3nt: TGCGCCAGCAGCCAAGAGGGCAGGGGCGAGACCCAGTACTTC
j_gene: TRBJ2-1; len: 14; abundance: many; d_gene: -; v_gene: TRBV30; CDR3aa: CAWSDYIYWDKQFF; CDR3nt: TGTGCCTGGAGTGATTACATCTATTGGGACAAGCAGTTCTTC
j_gene: TRBJ2-7; len: 12; abundance: few; d_gene: -; v_gene: TRBV7-8; CDR3aa: CASKGGAYEQYF; CDR3nt: TGTGCCTCCAAAGGAGGAGCCTACGAGCAGTACTTC
j_gene: TRBJ2-5; len: 12; abundance: -; d_gene: TRBD2; v_gene: TRBV10-3; CDR3aa: CANGREGETQYF; CDR3nt: TGTGCCAACGGCAGGGAGGGAGAGACCCAGTACTTC
j_gene: TRBJ2-5; len: 15; abundance: many; d_gene: TRBD2; v_gene: TRBV18; CDR3aa: CASSRLAGEKETQYF; CDR3nt: TGTGCCAGCTCACGGTTAGCGGGGGAAAAAGAGACCCAGTACTTC
j_gene: TRBJ2-7; len: 14; abundance: many; d_gene: -; v_gene: TRBV12-3/TRBV12-4; CDR3aa: CASSLFQGSHEQYF; CDR3nt: TGTGCCAGCAGTTTGTTCCAGGGGAGCCACGAGCAGTACTTC
j_gene: TRBJ2-1; len: 15; abundance: -; d_gene: TRBD2; v_gene: TRBV7-2; CDR3aa: CASSLVLAGAPEQFF; CDR3nt: TGTGCCAGCAGCTTAGTACTAGCGGGGGCACCGGAGCAGTTCTTC
j_gene: TRBJ1-5; len: 17; abundance: -; d_gene: -; v_gene: TRBV2; CDR3aa: CASSDSTGRKDYQPQHF; CDR3nt: TGTGCCAGCAGTGACTCGACGGGGCGGAAGGATTATCAGCCCCAGCATTTT
j_gene: TRBJ2-7; len: 15; abundance: many; d_gene: TRBD1; v_gene: TRBV3-1; CDR3aa: CASSHRDRRPYEQYF; CDR3nt: TGTGCCAGCAGCCACCGGGACAGGAGACCCTACGAGCAGTACTTC
j_gene: TRBJ1-3; len: 15; abundance: -; d_gene: TRBD1; v_gene: TRBV7-9; CDR3aa: CASSLGQGIGNTIYF; CDR3nt: TGTGCCAGCAGCTTAGGACAGGGGATCGGAAACACCATATATTTT
j_gene: TRBJ2-7; len: 14; abundance: many; d_gene: -; v_gene: TRBV7-6; CDR3aa: CASSLTGNTYEQYF; CDR3nt: TGTGCCAGCAGCTTAACAGGGAACACCTACGAGCAGTACTTC
j_gene: TRBJ2-3; len: 18; abundance: -; d_gene: TRBD2; v_gene: TRBV15; CDR3aa: CATSKSSLEREVTDPQYF; CDR3nt: TGTGCCACCAGCAAATCCTCGTTGGAGCGGGAGGTTACAGATCCGCAGTATTTT
j_gene: TRBJ2-3; len: 15; abundance: many; d_gene: -; v_gene: TRBV27; CDR3aa: CASSFKDLRTDTQYF; CDR3nt: TGTGCCAGCAGTTTTAAGGACTTGCGCACAGATACGCAGTATTTT
j_gene: TRBJ2-1; len: 16; abundance: -; d_gene: TRBD2; v_gene: TRBV5-1; CDR3aa: CNASRILAGGPGEQFF; CDR3nt: TGTAATGCCAGCAGAATTCTAGCGGGAGGACCGGGTGAGCAGTTCTTC
j_gene: TRBJ2-2; len: 13; abundance: many; d_gene: -; v_gene: TRBV19; CDR3aa: CASSIVDTGELFF; CDR3nt: TGTGCCAGTAGTATAGTTGACACCGGGGAGCTGTTTTTT
j_gene: TRBJ2-7; len: 13; abundance: many; d_gene: -; v_gene: TRBV20-1; CDR3aa: CSASWDKMYEQYF; CDR3nt: TGCAGTGCTAGTTGGGACAAGATGTACGAGCAGTACTTC
j_gene: TRBJ1-2; len: 13; abundance: many; d_gene: TRBD1; v_gene: TRBV10-2; CDR3aa: CASRVDRADGYTF; CDR3nt: TGCGCCAGCAGAGTGGACAGGGCTGATGGCTACACCTTC
j_gene: TRBJ2-4; len: 15; abundance: -; d_gene: -; v_gene: TRBV11-1; CDR3aa: CASRSRTGAKNVQYF; CDR3nt: TGTGCCAGCAGATCTCGGACGGGAGCCAAAAACGTTCAGTACTTC
j_gene: TRBJ2-1; len: 14; abundance: many; d_gene: TRBD2; v_gene: TRBV24-1; CDR3aa: CATSGLAEYNEQFF; CDR3nt: TGTGCCACCTCGGGACTAGCGGAGTACAATGAGCAGTTCTTC
j_gene: TRBJ2-2; len: 14; abundance: many; d_gene: -; v_gene: TRBV12-3/TRBV12-4; CDR3aa: CASSLVGSAGELFF; CDR3nt: TGTGCCAGCAGTTTAGTGGGCTCGGCCGGGGAGCTGTTTTTT
j_gene: TRBJ2-7; len: 12; abundance: many; d_gene: -; v_gene: TRBV20-1; CDR3aa: CRGWRSDYEQYF; CDR3nt: TGCAGGGGGTGGAGGAGCGACTACGAGCAGTACTTC
j_gene: TRBJ2-2; len: 16; abundance: many; d_gene: TRBD2; v_gene: TRBV28; CDR3aa: CATLQSGLANTGELFF; CDR3nt: TGTGCCACCCTTCAGTCGGGACTAGCGAACACCGGGGAGCTGTTTTTT
j_gene: TRBJ1-1; len: 14; abundance: -; d_gene: -; v_gene: TRBV27; CDR3aa: CASSLAPTDTEAFF; CDR3nt: TGTGCCAGCAGTTTAGCGCCGACGGATACTGAAGCTTTCTTT
j_gene: TRBJ1-2; len: 18; abundance: -; d_gene: -; v_gene: TRBV7-9; CDR3aa: CASSTRRGNGMVRGGYTF; CDR3nt: TGTGCCAGCAGTACTAGGAGGGGAAATGGAATGGTGAGAGGTGGCTACACCTTC
j_gene: TRBJ1-2; len: 15; abundance: -; d_gene: -; v_gene: TRBV9; CDR3aa: CASSVGLSSDYGYTF; CDR3nt: TGTGCCAGCAGCGTGGGACTCTCTAGCGACTATGGCTACACCTTC
j_gene: TRBJ2-3; len: 14; abundance: many; d_gene: -; v_gene: TRBV24-1; CDR3aa: CATSDPDSADTQYF; CDR3nt: TGTGCCACCAGTGATCCCGACAGTGCAGATACGCAGTATTTT
j_gene: TRBJ2-1; len: 16; abundance: few; d_gene: TRBD2; v_gene: TRBV5-4; CDR3aa: CASSFTLAVSGNEQFF; CDR3nt: TGTGCCAGCAGCTTTACCCTAGCGGTTAGCGGGAATGAGCAGTTCTTC
j_gene: TRBJ1-6; len: 18; abundance: many; d_gene: TRBD1; v_gene: TRBV5-1; CDR3aa: CASSERPGGVVGNSPLHF; CDR3nt: TGCGCCAGCAGCGAGAGGCCAGGGGGAGTTGTCGGTAATTCACCCCTCCACTTT
j_gene: TRBJ2-7; len: 13; abundance: -; d_gene: TRBD1; v_gene: TRBV5-1; CDR3aa: CASSFDRVSEQYF; CDR3nt: TGCGCCAGCAGCTTCGACAGGGTTTCCGAGCAGTACTTC
j_gene: TRBJ2-1; len: 15; abundance: -; d_gene: -; v_gene: TRBV7-3; CDR3aa: CASSPAVVKGNEQFF; CDR3nt: TGTGCCAGCAGCCCCGCAGTGGTGAAGGGTAATGAGCAGTTCTTC
j_gene: TRBJ2-3; len: 13; abundance: many; d_gene: -; v_gene: TRBV5-8; CDR3aa: CASSFLYADTQYF; CDR3nt: TGTGCCAGCAGCTTCTTATACGCAGATACGCAGTATTTT
j_gene: TRBJ1-4; len: 15; abundance: -; d_gene: -; v_gene: TRBV4-2; CDR3aa: CAGSVTGTGREKLFF; CDR3nt: TGTGCCGGCAGCGTCACCGGGACGGGGAGGGAAAAACTGTTTTTT
j_gene: TRBJ2-7; len: 14; abundance: many; d_gene: TRBD2; v_gene: TRBV29-1; CDR3aa: CSVEGSLADYEQYF; CDR3nt: TGCAGCGTTGAAGGTTCGCTAGCGGATTACGAGCAGTACTTC
j_gene: TRBJ2-3; len: 18; abundance: few; d_gene: -; v_gene: TRBV4-1; CDR3aa: CASRPLAFAGKSTDTQYF; CDR3nt: TGCGCCAGCAGGCCCCTAGCCTTTGCCGGGAAAAGCACAGATACGCAGTATTTT
j_gene: TRBJ1-1; len: 16; abundance: many; d_gene: TRBD1; v_gene: TRBV19; CDR3aa: CASSRFHRGTNTEAFF; CDR3nt: TGTGCCAGTAGTAGATTCCACAGGGGGACGAACACTGAAGCTTTCTTT
j_gene: TRBJ2-7; len: 16; abundance: many; d_gene: TRBD2; v_gene: TRBV5-1; CDR3aa: CASSLGRLAGSYEQYF; CDR3nt: TGCGCCAGCAGCTTGGGTCGGCTAGCGGGGTCCTACGAGCAGTACTTC
j_gene: TRBJ2-1; len: 13; abundance: many; d_gene: -; v_gene: TRBV29-1; CDR3aa: CSVGSKGGYEQFF; CDR3nt: TGCAGCGTGGGGTCGAAGGGGGGATATGAGCAGTTCTTC
j_gene: TRBJ2-1; len: 10; abundance: few; d_gene: -; v_gene: TRBV20-1; CDR3aa: CSAPRVGLVF; CDR3nt: TGCAGTGCTCCCCGGGTTGGGCTCGTCTTC
j_gene: TRBJ1-6; len: 14; abundance: many; d_gene: -; v_gene: TRBV12-3/TRBV12-4; CDR3aa: CASSLGQGDSPLHF; CDR3nt: TGTGCCAGCAGTTTGGGGCAGGGCGATTCACCCCTCCACTTT
j_gene: TRBJ2-1; len: 15; abundance: many; d_gene: -; v_gene: TRBV7-3; CDR3aa: CASSGNRGWGDEQFF; CDR3nt: TGTGCCAGCAGCGGCAATAGAGGGTGGGGGGATGAGCAGTTCTTC
j_gene: TRBJ2-3; len: 18; abundance: many; d_gene: TRBD2; v_gene: TRBV6-2/TRBV6-3; CDR3aa: CASKLAGEGVRDTDTQYF; CDR3nt: TGTGCCAGCAAACTAGCGGGAGAAGGGGTGAGGGACACAGATACGCAGTATTTT